This TCR beta chain was recorded in a study of response to subunit inactivated influenza vaccine. Study-wide results and caveats: Each seasonal influenza vaccination recruits few new T cells, the authors suggested.

Via MiXCR, TCRdb re-called the RT-PCR reads, giving one row per CDR3 protein. The repertoire holds roughly 570,000 distinct CDR3 sequences, with over 10% as singletons. As regards this clonotype: Its antigen is still unknown.

The CDR3 sequence is 14 residues long. Looked up from germline, CDR1 is LNHNV and CDR2 is YYDKDF (reference sequence). V was trimmed by 8 bases and J by 1 base, leaving 15 bases between them. The receptor was derived from a man between 50 and 59 years old who received an inactivated influenza vaccine. V is TRBV15 and J is TRBJ2-7, with D perhaps TRBD2 (6 bases). The sequences come from PBMCs from blood, collected more than 35 days after vaccination. Written as DNA, the CDR3 is TGTGCCACCGCAACGGAGGGAGGATCCTACGAGCAGTACTTC. It yields the protein CATATEGGSYEQYF.